This record covers a single TCR beta chain. Sequencing used immunoSEQ multiplex PCR; TCRdb keeps in-frame clones, though not all of them. The repertoire has roughly 140,000 clones, 90% to 95% of them found once; the top ten carry 5%. The data derive from a study of T cell responses to AZD1222 COVID-19 vaccine. Trimming left V 0 bases short and J 5 bases short, with 16 bases between. The CDR3 is 16 amino acids. Germline values: CDR1 SGHRS, CDR2 YFSETQ. Specimen: peripheral blood, collected on day 0 of AZD1222 vaccination. This TCR derives from an adult in good health. The gene calls are TRBV5-1 and TRBJ2-3; D is perhaps TRBD1 or TRBD2 (5 bases each). The CDR3 loop reads CASSLAGQGRGDTQYF. CDR3 coding DNA: TGCGCCAGCAGCTTGGCTGGGCAGGGTCGGGGAGATACGCAGTATTTT.